The 27 T cell receptor beta chains in this list originate from one sample, sequenced in a study of OX40 agonist ivuxolimab in advanced cancers. Generated by immunoSEQ multiplex PCR, the TCRdb table keeps only in-frame clones and is missing some. The sample yields some 39,000 clones, about 85% seen once. This sample comprised CD4+ or CD8+ T cells sorted from blood, obtained in a trial of the OX40 agonist ivuxolimab. These receptors were collected from an adult with an advanced solid tumor such as melanoma, head and neck, liver or kidney cancer.

This clone occurred a few times. The CDR3 bases are TGCGCCAGCAGCCCAGGGCGTTACACGGGAATGAACACTGAAGCTTTCTTT. It codes for CASSPGRYTGMNTEAFF. This rearrangement joins TRBV4-1 to TRBJ1-1; D is perhaps TRBD1 (5 bases). The CDR3 has 17 amino acids. Germline V gene lookup returns CDR1 MGHRA and CDR2 YSYEKL. The V gene lost 4 bases and the J gene lost 0 bases, with 18 bases spanning the gap.

The chain has TRBV5-3 and TRBJ1-1; a possible D gene is TRBD1 (5 bases). TRBV5-3 is recorded as an ORF, its role being uncertain. Trimming pared 8 bases from V and 1 base from J, leaving 12 bases between. The CDR3 length is 13 residues. The CDR3 bases are TGTGCCAGCAGGGCCCGGAGGAACACTGAAGCTTTCTTT. Translating it yields CASRARRNTEAFF.

The gene calls are TRBV7-2 and TRBJ2-1; D not resolved. Trimming stripped 1 base from V and 11 bases from J, with 18 bases between. The CDR3 sequence is 15 residues long. Germline V gene sequence: CDR1 SGHTA, CDR2 FQGNSA. The CDR3 loop is CASSLGPSAAGKQFF. The CDR3 DNA sequence: TGTGCCAGCAGCTTAGGTCCGAGCGCGGCCGGCAAGCAGTTCTTC.

This rearrangement joins TRBV7-9 to TRBJ2-1, with unresolved D. With 7 bases removed from V and 9 bases from J, the gap between germline ends came to 7 bases. Germline V gene lookup returns CDR1 SEHNR and CDR2 FQNEAQ (reference sequence). CDR3 length equals 10 residues. The CDR3 region is CASTRVEQFF. The CDR3 DNA reads as TGTGCCAGCACCCGGGTTGAGCAGTTCTTC.

This clone was seen a single time. The chain has TRBV6-1 and TRBJ1-1; D is unresolved. Per germline, CDR1 MNHNS and CDR2 SASEGT. V was shortened by 8 bases and J by 0 bases, with 13 bases between the two germline ends. The CDR3 is 14 residues long. In nucleotides, the CDR3 is TGTGCCAGCGCCCCGGCGACCATGAACACTGAAGCTTTCTTT. Protein product: CASAPATMNTEAFF.

The rearrangement links TRBV6-1 to TRBJ1-3, with 9 bases fitting TRBD1. Trimming at V came to 8 bases and at J to 16 bases, leaving 21 bases not matched to a gene. CDR1 and CDR2 (germline): MNHNS, SASEGT. This CDR3 contains 15 residues. Here the CDR3 reads CASGGGGTGRNEGYF. CDR3 bases: TGTGCCAGCGGCGGGGGAGGGACAGGGCGAAACGAAGGGTATTTT.

V is TRBV30 and J is TRBJ1-2; D is uncertain. Trimming shortened V by 4 bases and J by 2 bases, and 14 bases separated the two germline ends. Germline CDR1 is GTSNPN and CDR2 is SVGIG (reference sequence). CDR3 size: 14 residues. CDR3 DNA: TGTGCCTGGAAGAGTGGGGTAGCAAACTATGGCTACACCTTC. Translated: CAWKSGVANYGYTF.

The chain joins TRBV5-8 to TRBJ2-3; D is ambiguous. This CDR3 region has 15 residues. V lost 5 bases to trimming and J lost 2 bases, with 15 bases between them. Germline V gene data show CDR1 as SGHTS and CDR2 as YDEGEE. The DNA for the CDR3 is TGTGCCAGCAGTCTCCTGCGGTTTGACACAGATACGCAGTATTTT. Encoded protein: CASSLLRFDTDTQYF.

This clone was counted only a few times. The rearrangement joins TRBV27 to TRBJ2-1; TRBD1 matches 8 bases. This CDR3 is 16 amino acids long. J gave up 7 bases and V 5 bases, and 13 bases lay outside the gene matches. Germline loops: CDR1 MNHEY, CDR2 SMNVEV (reference sequence). The CDR3 here is CASSSPYRGSMNEQFF. CDR3 DNA: TGTGCCAGCAGTAGTCCTTACAGGGGGTCGATGAATGAGCAGTTCTTC.

Of note for this clone: Germline and junction disagree at one end, which may indicate a read error. This chain joins TRBV6-5 and TRBJ1-2; TRBD1 matches 8 bases. In germline, CDR1 is MNHEY, CDR2 SVGAGI. The CDR3 is 12 residues long. The CDR3, as DNA: TGTGCCAGCAGTTACTTGCAGGGGGCGAAAACTTTC. Its translation is CASSYLQGAKTF.

The chain is built from TRBV6-1 and TRBJ1-1; no definite D call. Between the trimmed V and J ends, which lost 5 bases and 9 bases, there was a span of 10 bases. This CDR3 contains 11 residues. CDR1 is MNHNS and CDR2 is SASEGT in the germline V gene. The CDR3, as DNA: TGTGCCAGCAGTAGGCAGGCGCAAGCTTTCTTT. Its translation: CASSRQAQAFF.

V and J are TRBV4-2 and TRBJ2-6, with D possibly TRBD2 on 6 matching bases. The ends were cut back, 3 bases at V and 0 bases at J, with 12 bases in the middle. CDR3 length equals 17 residues. Germline-derived CDR1 and CDR2 are LGHNA and YNFKEQ. The CDR3 DNA sequence: TGTGCCAGCAGCCATAAAGGAGGGATCTCTGGGGCCAACGTCCTGACTTTC. It codes for CASSHKGGISGANVLTF.

The chain joins TRBV6-5 to TRBJ1-4, with a possible D match to TRBD1 (5 bases). CDR1 and CDR2 from the germline V gene are MNHEY and SVGAGI. This CDR3 has 15 amino acids. Deletions cut 4 bases from V and 0 bases from J, with 9 bases between. The CDR3 is CASSFRGATNEKLFF. DNA of the CDR3: TGTGCCAGCAGTTTCCGAGGGGCAACTAATGAAAAACTGTTTTTT.

The rearrangement links TRBV7-9 to TRBJ2-7; no firm D call. This CDR3 contains 16 residues. Germline loops: CDR1 SEHNR, CDR2 FQNEAQ (reference sequence). V was clipped by 2 bases and J by 1 base, with 15 bases between them. The chain's CDR3 is CASSLLSANGSYEQYF. The CDR3 coding sequence is TGTGCCAGCAGCTTATTGTCGGCTAACGGATCCTACGAGCAGTACTTC.

Relative to its sample, this clone is medium-sized (0.01 to 0.1%). This sequence joins TRBV2 and TRBJ1-2; tentatively, D is TRBD1 (6 bases). The CDR3 extends over 13 amino acids. Trimming pared 4 bases from V and 6 bases from J, leaving 12 bases between. From germline, CDR1 is SNHLY and CDR2 FYNNEI. The CDR3 loop is CASSGHQGNGYTF. CDR3 nucleotides: TGTGCCAGCAGTGGCCACCAGGGGAATGGCTACACCTTC.

This clone came up once. The chain joins TRBV11-2 to TRBJ1-6; TRBD1 aligns across 9 bases. Germline-derived CDR1 and CDR2 are SGHAT and FQNNGV. V was clipped by 5 bases and J by 5 bases; unmatched bases: 1. The CDR3 covers 14 residues. In DNA, the CDR3 is TGTGCCAGCAGCCACAGGGGGCATAATTCACCCCTCCACTTT. Translated: CASSHRGHNSPLHF. Looking up the rest from reference TRBV11-2 and TRBJ1-6 gives the full variable domain: EAGVAQSPRYKIIEKRQSVAFWCNPISGHATLYWYQQILGQGPKLLIQFQNNGVVDDSQLPKDRFSAERLKGVDSTLKIQPAKLEDSAVYLCASSHRGHNSPLHFGNGTRLTVT.

This clone occurred a few times. Here the CDR3 reads CASEGETSYEQYF. Written as DNA, the CDR3 is TGTGCCAGCGAGGGGGAGACATCCTACGAGCAGTACTTC. The chain has TRBV6-1 and TRBJ2-7, with D possibly TRBD1 on 6 matching bases. In germline, CDR1 is MNHNS, CDR2 SASEGT. This CDR3 spans 13 amino acids. V lost 8 bases and J lost 1, with 12 bases in between.

The chain is built from TRBV4-1 and TRBJ1-5; D is uncertain. This CDR3 contains 14 residues. Germline CDR1 reads MGHRA; CDR2 reads YSYEKL. Trimming removed 1 base from V and 7 bases from J, with 11 bases in between. The CDR3 DNA reads as TGCGCCAGCAGCCAAGGCCTATTCAACCAGCCCCAGCATTTT. This codes for CASSQGLFNQPQHF.

This chain's CDR3 is CASSIGLGYEQYF. CDR3 DNA sequence: TGTGCCAGTAGTATAGGATTGGGCTACGAGCAGTACTTC. The genes are TRBV19 and TRBJ2-7, with no clear D. With 1 base removed from V and 3 bases from J, the gap between germline ends came to 7 bases. In germline, CDR1 is LNHDA, CDR2 SQIVND (reference sequence). The CDR3 runs 13 residues.

The chain combines TRBV28 with TRBJ2-7; TRBD1 matches at 7 bases. After removal of 6 bases from V and 4 bases from J, the junction contained 6 bases not matched to a gene. The V gene's germline CDR1 is MDHEN and CDR2 SYDVKM. There are 13 residues in the CDR3. CDR3 protein: CASRTGSWYEQYF. As DNA, the CDR3 is TGTGCCAGCAGGACAGGGAGTTGGTACGAGCAGTACTTC.

This clone was detected only a few times. The V gene is TRBV28, the J gene TRBJ1-2, with D possibly being TRBD1 (5 bases). Germline loops: CDR1 MDHEN, CDR2 SYDVKM. V was shortened by 3 bases and J by 4 bases, with 15 bases between the two germline ends. The CDR3 spans 15 residues. The CDR3 coding sequence is TGTGCCAGCAGTTTGGAACTTGAGGGGATCTATGGCTACACCTTC. This translates into CASSLELEGIYGYTF.

This sequence joins TRBV11-2 and TRBJ1-2; the D gene is possibly TRBD1 (5 bases). The CDR3 has 14 amino acids. Per the germline V gene, CDR1 is SGHAT and CDR2 is FQNNGV. Trimming left V 0 bases short and J 4 bases short, with 9 bases between. The CDR3 nucleotides read TGTGCCAGCAGCTTAGATACGACAGCCTATGGCTACACCTTC. Protein sequence: CASSLDTTAYGYTF.

This clone occurred once. This chain joins TRBV6-1 and TRBJ1-6; D gene unclear. This CDR3 contains 16 residues. V was pared by 2 bases and J by 0 bases, with 8 bases between. Germline-derived CDR1 and CDR2 are MNHNS and SASEGT. CDR3 in amino acids: CASSEWRSSYNSPLHF. In nucleotides, the CDR3 is TGTGCCAGCAGTGAATGGAGGAGCTCCTATAATTCACCCCTCCACTTT.

The V gene is TRBV18, the J gene TRBJ1-2; 8 bases align to TRBD1. The CDR3 totals 15 residues. V shed 2 bases and J 6 bases; nucleotides not matched to a gene: 8. In germline, CDR1 is KGHSH, CDR2 LQKENI. The CDR3 protein is CASSPSGTGGHGYTF. DNA for the CDR3: TGTGCCAGCTCACCAAGTGGGACAGGAGGGCATGGCTACACCTTC.

This clone has only one observation. The rearrangement uses TRBV6-6 and TRBJ1-3; D might be TRBD1 (5 bases). V lost 6 bases, J lost 2 bases, and 17 bases lay in between. The CDR3 consists of 16 residues. Germline CDR1 and CDR2: MNHNY and SVGAGI (reference sequence). The CDR3 region is CASSHAVSRAGNTIYF. As DNA, the CDR3 is TGTGCCAGCAGCCATGCAGTCTCCAGGGCTGGAAACACCATATATTTT.

The J gene is TRBJ1-2, the V gene TRBV10-3; perhaps TRBD1 as D (5 bases). V lost 2 bases, J lost 7 bases, and 11 bases lay in between. Germline CDR1 reads ENHRY; CDR2 reads SYGVKD. The CDR3 length is 13 residues. DNA for the CDR3: TGTGCCATCAGTGAGATGGGACCCGGTGGCTACACCTTC. It translates to CAISEMGPGGYTF.

The chain uses TRBV13 and TRBJ2-1, with TRBD2 matching over 8 bases. V lost 0 bases, J lost 2 bases, and 0 bases stayed unmatched. Germline-derived CDR1 and CDR2 are PRHDT and FYEKMQ (reference sequence). The CDR3 contains 15 residues. CDR3 sequence reads: CASSLGLAAYNEQFF. CDR3 in DNA: TGTGCCAGCAGCTTAGGACTAGCGGCCTACAATGAGCAGTTCTTC.